This entry concerns a single T cell receptor beta chain. Its antigen is still unknown. Base quality data are lacking; no much larger clone is found one base away. V sheds 1 base and J sheds 4 bases, leaving 17 bases between their ends. According to the germline V gene, CDR1 reads SQVTM and CDR2 reads ANQGSEA. Including the terminal cysteine and phenylalanine, the CDR3 comprises 16 residues. Only the CDR3 portion is preserved as DNA: 48 bases, with reading frame beginning at the first base. RNA was extracted using the RNeasy kit, and about 0.45 to 1 ug of the RNA was reverse transcribed with random hexamers. The immunoSEQ multiplex PCR assay, which covers 54 Vbeta and 13 Jbeta segments, was used to amplify TCR beta CDR3 regions. PCR amplification bias was corrected by using a synthetic template baseline for primer optimization and computational correction. In the original analysis: Reads were assigned to V, D and J genes according to IMGT and analyzed in immunoSEQ Analyzer, with only productive sequences retained. Clonality was computed as one minus Shannon entropy normalized by log2 of the number of productive unique sequences. For each patient and control, public and private clones were evaluated among the 100 most prevalent clones. A clone was defined as Susac-specific if it was absent from the healthy and MS cohorts, from 1052 published viral clones and from other ImmuneACCESS disease sequences. TCRdb passed the public sequencing reads through fastp at Q25 and MiXCR, retaining productive beta sequences. Each entry is one CDR3 protein sequence, shown with its most common DNA and genes. TCRdb, rather than the study authors, made the V and J calls. This sample is represented by tens of thousands of distinct CDR3 sequences; around 93% of them were singletons. Approximately 0.65% of the sample goes to the ten largest clones.

High-throughput TCR beta sequencing profiled peripheral blood CD8+ and CD4+ T cells from healthy donors, Susac syndrome patients and multiple sclerosis patients. The Susac syndrome patients fulfilled recently defined diagnostic criteria for either definite or probable disease. CD8+ TEMRA cells were enriched by FACS, while bulk CD8+ and CD4+ T cells were purified by magnetic negative isolation. Blood was drawn into EDTA tubes, processed within 24 hours, and PBMCs were isolated by density gradient centrifugation. PBMCs destined for TCR sequencing were cryopreserved in liquid nitrogen and later thawed in a 37 °C water bath. A purity of at least 90% was achieved for sorted or isolated CD4+, CD8+ and CD8+ TEMRA cells. The data belong to a study of CD8 T cells in Susac syndrome (dated by TCRdb to between 2018 and 2021). Describing the broader study: Among the Susac syndrome patients who were sequenced, clinically active disease was present in six and clinical remission was observed in 8 or 9. At blood withdrawal, Susac syndrome patients were either therapy-naive, taking corticosteroids (in some cases with IVIg as well), or taking IVIg alone. Repertoire sequencing was used to test whether CD8+ T cell activation and differentiation in Susac syndrome was antigen driven. The clonality of the CD8+ T cell repertoire was compared across about 12 healthy donors, around 14 Susac syndrome patients and under 19 multiple sclerosis patients. What the study reported, not specific to this receptor: CD8+ repertoires in Susac syndrome showed clonal expansion, which was highest in CD8+ TEMRA cells and was greater in clinically active patients than in remitting patients. The number of individuals in the TCR sequencing and HLA analysis was acknowledged as relatively small. In the total CD8+ and CD8+ TEMRA repertoires, around 15 and five Susac-specific public clones, respectively, were identified.

The sequence was collected from a human donor with Susac syndrome. Recombination connected TRBV29-1 to TRBJ1-3; matching of 6 bases hints at TRBD1 as the D gene. The specimen sequenced was CD8+ T cells from PBMCs. The DNA is TGCAGCGTTGAAGGGACAGATCACTCTCCAGGAAACACCATATATTTT. It is translated as CSVEGTDHSPGNTIYF.